This TCR beta chain was identified in a study of T cell responses to AZD1222 COVID-19 vaccine. On this clone: The antigen remains unidentified.

Study-wide results and caveats: White British ancestry dominated among donors, who included more females, and clonal diversity was possibly underestimated. Just a handful of AZD1222 recipients were seropositive at baseline. Increased Spike-specific TCR breadth and depth were observed after two AZD1222 doses.

V was cut by 6 bases and J by 2 bases, with 13 bases left in between. Per germline, CDR1 SNHLY and CDR2 FYNNEI. The CDR3 totals 14 residues. Assay used: immunoSEQ multiplex PCR; TCRdb lists only in-frame clones, some missing. The sample consists of roughly 100,000 clones, around 80% of them appearing once. The receptor was isolated from an adult in good health. The sequenced sample was peripheral blood, obtained on day 0 of AZD1222 vaccination. The chain carries TRBV2 and TRBJ2-5; tentative D call: TRBD2 (6 bases). The CDR3 nucleotides read TGTGCCAGCAGGAGGGCGCTAGCGCAAGAGACCCAGTACTTC. It specifies CASRRALAQETQYF. Based on the CDR3 plus reference TRBV2 and TRBJ2-5, the full variable domain is EPEVTQTPSHQVTQMGQEVILRCVPISNHLYFYWYRQILGQKVEFLVSFYNNEISEKSEIFDDQFSVERPDGSNFTLKIRSTKLEDSAMYFCASRRALAQETQYFGPGTRLLVL.